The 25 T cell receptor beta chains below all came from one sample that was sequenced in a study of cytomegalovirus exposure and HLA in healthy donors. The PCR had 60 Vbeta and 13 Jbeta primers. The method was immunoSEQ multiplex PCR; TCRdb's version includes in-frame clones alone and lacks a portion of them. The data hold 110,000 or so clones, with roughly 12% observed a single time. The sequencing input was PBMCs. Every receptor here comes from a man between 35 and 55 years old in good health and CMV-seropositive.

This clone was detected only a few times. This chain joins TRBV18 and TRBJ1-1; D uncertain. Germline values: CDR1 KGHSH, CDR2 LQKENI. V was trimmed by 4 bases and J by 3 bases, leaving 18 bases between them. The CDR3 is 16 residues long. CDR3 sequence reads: CASSHKTTEKYTEAFF. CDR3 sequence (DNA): TGTGCCAGCTCACATAAGACGACTGAGAAGTACACTGAAGCTTTCTTT. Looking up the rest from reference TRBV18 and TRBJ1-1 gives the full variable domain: NAGVMQNPRHLVRRRGQEARLRCSPMKGHSHVYWYRQLPEEGLKFMVYLQKENIIDESGMPKERFSAEFPKEGPSILRIQQVVRGDSAAYFCASSHKTTEKYTEAFFGQGTRLTVV.

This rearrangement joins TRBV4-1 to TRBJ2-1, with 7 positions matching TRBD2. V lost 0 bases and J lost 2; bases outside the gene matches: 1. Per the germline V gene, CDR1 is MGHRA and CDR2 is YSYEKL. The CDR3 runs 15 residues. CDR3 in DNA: TGCGCCAGCAGCCAAGACGGACTAGCCTACAATGAGCAGTTCTTC. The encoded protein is CASSQDGLAYNEQFF.

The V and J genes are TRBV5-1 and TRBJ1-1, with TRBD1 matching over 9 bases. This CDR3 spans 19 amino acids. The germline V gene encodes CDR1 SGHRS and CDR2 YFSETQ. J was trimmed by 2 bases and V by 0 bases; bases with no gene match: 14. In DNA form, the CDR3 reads TGCGCCAGCAGCTTGGGGGCGGACAGGGGTGGGTTTATCAACACTGAAGCTTTCTTT. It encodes CASSLGADRGGFINTEAFF. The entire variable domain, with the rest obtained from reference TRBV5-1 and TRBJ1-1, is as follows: KAGVTQTPRYLIKTRGQQVTLSCSPISGHRSVSWYQQTPGQGLQFLFEYFSETQRNKGNFPGRFSGRQFSNSRSEMNVSTLELGDSALYLCASSLGADRGGFINTEAFFGQGTRLTVV.

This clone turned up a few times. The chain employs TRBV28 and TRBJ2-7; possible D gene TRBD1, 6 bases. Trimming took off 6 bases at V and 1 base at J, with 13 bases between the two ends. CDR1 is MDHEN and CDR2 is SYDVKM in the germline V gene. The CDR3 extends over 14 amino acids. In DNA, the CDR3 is TGTGCCAGCAGCTTGCCGACAGGATCCTACGAGCAGTACTTC. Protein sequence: CASSLPTGSYEQYF. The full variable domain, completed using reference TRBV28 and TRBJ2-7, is DVKVTQSSRYLVKRTGEKVFLECVQDMDHENMFWYRQDPGLGLRLIYFSYDVKMKEKGDIPEGYSVSREKKERFSLILESASTNQTSMYLCASSLPTGSYEQYFGPGTRLTVT.

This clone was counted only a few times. This chain's CDR3 is CASGEGLGEQYF. For the CDR3, the DNA is TGTGCCAGCGGCGAGGGCTTGGGCGAGCAGTACTTC. The rearrangement uses TRBV7-9 and TRBJ2-7; tentative D call: TRBD2 (5 bases). The CDR3 is made up of 12 amino acids. Trimming took off 8 bases at V and 6 bases at J, with 14 bases between the two ends. Germline CDR1 reads SEHNR; CDR2 reads FQNEAQ (reference sequence).

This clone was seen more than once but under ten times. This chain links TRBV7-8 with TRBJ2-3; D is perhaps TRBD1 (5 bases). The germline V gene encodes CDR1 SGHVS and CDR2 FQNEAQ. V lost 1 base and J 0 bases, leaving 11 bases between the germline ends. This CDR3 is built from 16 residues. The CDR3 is CASSLVSGLSTDTQYF. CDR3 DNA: TGTGCCAGCAGCTTAGTTTCAGGGCTTAGCACAGATACGCAGTATTTT.

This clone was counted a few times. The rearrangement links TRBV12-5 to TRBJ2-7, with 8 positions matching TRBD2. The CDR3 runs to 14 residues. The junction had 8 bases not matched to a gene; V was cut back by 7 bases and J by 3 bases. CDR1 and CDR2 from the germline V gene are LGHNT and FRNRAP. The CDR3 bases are TGTGCTAGTGCCCGGGGGGGGAAGTTCTACGAGCAGTACTTC. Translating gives CASARGGKFYEQYF. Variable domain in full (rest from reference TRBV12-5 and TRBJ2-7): DARVTQTPRHKVTEMGQEVTMRCQPILGHNTVFWYRQTMMQGLELLAYFRNRAPLDDSGMPKDRFSAEMPDATLATLKIQPSEPRDSAVYFCASARGGKFYEQYFGPGTRLTVT.

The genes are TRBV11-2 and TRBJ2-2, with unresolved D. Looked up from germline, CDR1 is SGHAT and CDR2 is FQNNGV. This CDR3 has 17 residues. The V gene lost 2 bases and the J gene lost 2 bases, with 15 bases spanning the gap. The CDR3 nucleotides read TGTGCCAGCAGCTTACCCGAGGCAGAGCGTAACACCGGGGAGCTGTTTTTT. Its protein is CASSLPEAERNTGELFF.

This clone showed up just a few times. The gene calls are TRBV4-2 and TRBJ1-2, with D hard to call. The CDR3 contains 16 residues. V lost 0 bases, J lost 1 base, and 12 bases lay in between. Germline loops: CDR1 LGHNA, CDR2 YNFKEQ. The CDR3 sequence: CASSQDGVGSNYGYTF. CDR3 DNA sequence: TGTGCCAGCAGCCAAGATGGGGTCGGGAGTAACTATGGCTACACCTTC.

The CDR3, as DNA: TGTGCCACCAGCAGAGAGGCCCGGGGGACCGGGGAGCTGTTTTTT. Translating it yields CATSREARGTGELFF. The chain couples TRBV15 to TRBJ2-2; tentatively, D is TRBD2 (6 bases). The CDR3 is 15 amino acids. The ends were cut back, 0 bases at V and 5 bases at J, with 10 bases in the middle. Germline CDR1 is LNHNV and CDR2 is YYDKDF (reference sequence).

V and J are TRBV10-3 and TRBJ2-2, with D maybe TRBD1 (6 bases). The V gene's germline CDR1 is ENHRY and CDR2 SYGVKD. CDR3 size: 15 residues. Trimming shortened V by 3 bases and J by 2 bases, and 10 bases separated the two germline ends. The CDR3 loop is CAISDWGQNTGELFF. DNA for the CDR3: TGTGCCATCAGTGACTGGGGGCAAAACACCGGGGAGCTGTTTTTT.

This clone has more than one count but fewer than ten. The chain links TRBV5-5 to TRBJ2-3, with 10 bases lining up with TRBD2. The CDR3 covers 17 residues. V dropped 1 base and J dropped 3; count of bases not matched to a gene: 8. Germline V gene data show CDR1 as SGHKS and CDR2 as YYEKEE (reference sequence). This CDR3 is CASSLLASGSFTDTQYF. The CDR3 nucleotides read TGTGCCAGCAGCTTGTTGGCTAGCGGGAGTTTTACAGATACGCAGTATTTT. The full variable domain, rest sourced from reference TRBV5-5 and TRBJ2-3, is DAGVTQSPTHLIKTRGQQVTLRCSPISGHKSVSWYQQVLGQGPQFIFQYYEKEERGRGNFPDRFSARQFPNYSSELNVNALLLGDSALYLCASSLLASGSFTDTQYFGPGTRLTVL.

CDR3 in amino acids: CASSTGQIYGYTF. The CDR3 region has the DNA TGTGCCAGCAGCACGGGACAGATCTATGGCTACACCTTC. The chain links TRBV7-2 to TRBJ1-2; 7 nucleotides line up with TRBD1. The CDR3 loop spans 13 amino acids. Trimming took 5 bases from V and 4 from J; bases not matched to a gene: 4. From germline, CDR1 is SGHTA and CDR2 FQGNSA. The whole variable domain, remainder taken from reference TRBV7-2 and TRBJ1-2, is GAGVSQSPSNKVTEKGKDVELRCDPISGHTALYWYRQSLGQGLEFLIYFQGNSAPDKSGLPSDRFSAERTGGSVSTLTIQRTQQEDSAVYLCASSTGQIYGYTFGSGTRLTVV.

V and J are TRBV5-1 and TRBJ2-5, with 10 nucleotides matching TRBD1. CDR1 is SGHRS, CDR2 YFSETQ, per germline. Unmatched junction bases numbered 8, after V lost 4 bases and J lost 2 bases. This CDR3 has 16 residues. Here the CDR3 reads CASSLAGQGPQETQYF. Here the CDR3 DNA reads TGCGCCAGCAGCCTCGCGGGACAGGGGCCTCAAGAGACCCAGTACTTC.

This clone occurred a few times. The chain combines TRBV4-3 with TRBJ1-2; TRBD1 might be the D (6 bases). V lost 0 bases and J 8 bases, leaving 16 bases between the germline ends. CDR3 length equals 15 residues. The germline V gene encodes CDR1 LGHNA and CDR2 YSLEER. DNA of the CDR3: TGCGCCAGCAGCCAAGATTGGGGGGGGGCAGAAGGCTACACCTTC. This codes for CASSQDWGGAEGYTF.

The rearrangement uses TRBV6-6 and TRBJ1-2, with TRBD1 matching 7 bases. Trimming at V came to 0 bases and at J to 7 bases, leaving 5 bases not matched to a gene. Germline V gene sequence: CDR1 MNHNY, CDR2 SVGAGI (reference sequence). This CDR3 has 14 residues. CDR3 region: CASSYSGQEGGYTF. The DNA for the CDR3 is TGTGCCAGCAGTTACTCCGGACAGGAGGGTGGCTACACCTTC.

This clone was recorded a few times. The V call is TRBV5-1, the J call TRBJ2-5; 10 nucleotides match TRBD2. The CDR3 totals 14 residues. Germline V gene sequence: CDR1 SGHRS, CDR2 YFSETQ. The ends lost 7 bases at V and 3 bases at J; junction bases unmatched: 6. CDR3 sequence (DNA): TGCGCCAGCTGCGTCGGACTAGCGGAAGAGACCCAGTACTTC. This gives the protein CASCVGLAEETQYF.

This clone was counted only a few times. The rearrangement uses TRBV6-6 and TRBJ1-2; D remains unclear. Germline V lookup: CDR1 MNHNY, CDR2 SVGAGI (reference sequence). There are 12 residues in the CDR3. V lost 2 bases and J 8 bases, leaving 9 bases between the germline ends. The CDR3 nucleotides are TGTGCCAGCAGTTACGATTTAGTAGGCTACACCTTC. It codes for CASSYDLVGYTF.

The CDR3 loop reads CASSHQTGAYEQYF. The CDR3 DNA is TGTGCCAGTAGCCACCAGACAGGGGCCTACGAGCAGTACTTC. The chain couples TRBV19 to TRBJ2-7; 8 bases agree with TRBD1. The CDR3 sequence is 14 residues long. The germline gives CDR1 LNHDA, CDR2 SQIVND (reference sequence). J gave up 2 bases and V 6 bases, and 6 bases lay outside the gene matches.

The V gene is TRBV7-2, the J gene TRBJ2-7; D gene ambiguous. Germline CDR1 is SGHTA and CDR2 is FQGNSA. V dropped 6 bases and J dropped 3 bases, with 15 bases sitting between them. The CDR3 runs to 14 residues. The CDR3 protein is CASRPGGAYYEQYF. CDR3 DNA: TGTGCCAGCAGGCCAGGTGGCGCCTACTACGAGCAGTACTTC.

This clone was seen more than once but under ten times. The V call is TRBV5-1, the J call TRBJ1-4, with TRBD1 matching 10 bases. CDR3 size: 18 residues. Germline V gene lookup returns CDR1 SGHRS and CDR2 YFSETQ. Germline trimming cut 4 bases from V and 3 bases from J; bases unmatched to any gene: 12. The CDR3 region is CASSAGRGQGVSNEKLFF. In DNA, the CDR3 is TGCGCCAGCAGCGCCGGTCGTGGACAGGGGGTCTCTAATGAAAAACTGTTTTTT.

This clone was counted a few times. CDR3 sequence reads: CSVEDSTSGSSYEQYF. CDR3 DNA: TGCAGCGTTGAAGATTCGACTAGCGGGAGCTCCTACGAGCAGTACTTC. The chain has TRBV29-1 and TRBJ2-5, with TRBD2 matching 12 bases. The last part of the DNA fits TRBJ2-7 better; the J call may be wrong. CDR3 length: 16 amino acids. CDR1 is SQVTM, CDR2 ANQGSEA, per germline.

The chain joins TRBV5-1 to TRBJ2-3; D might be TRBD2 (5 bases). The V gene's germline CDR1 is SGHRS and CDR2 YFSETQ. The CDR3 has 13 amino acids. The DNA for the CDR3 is TGCTCTTCGGCCGGGATCCACACAGATACGCAGTATTTT. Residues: CSSAGIHTDTQYF.

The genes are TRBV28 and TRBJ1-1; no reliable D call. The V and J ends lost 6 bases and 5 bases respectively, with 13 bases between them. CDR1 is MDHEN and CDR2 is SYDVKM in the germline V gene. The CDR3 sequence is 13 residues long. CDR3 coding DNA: TGTGCCAGCAGACTTAACGGGAGGACTGAAGCTTTCTTT. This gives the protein CASRLNGRTEAFF.

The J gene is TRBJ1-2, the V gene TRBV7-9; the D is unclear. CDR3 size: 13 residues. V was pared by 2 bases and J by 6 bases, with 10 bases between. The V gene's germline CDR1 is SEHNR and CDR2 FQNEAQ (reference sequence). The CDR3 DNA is TGTGCCAGCAGCTTACTAGGGAGGAATGGCTACACCTTC. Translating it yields CASSLLGRNGYTF.